This section outlines one T cell receptor (beta chain) sequence together with its context. The antigen this receptor binds is unknown. The sample holds no much larger clone one base away, and base qualities are not on file. These data originate in a study of OX40 agonist ivuxolimab in advanced cancers. Some background on the complete study: Ivuxolimab, which targeted the costimulatory receptor OX40 (CD134), was an agonistic, fully human IgG2 monoclonal antibody. Intravenous ivuxolimab was administered to patients every 2 weeks at six dose levels: 0.01, 0.1, 0.3, 1.5, 3 and 10 mg/kg. Among the roughly 52 dose-escalation patients, approximately 20 had hepatocellular carcinoma, 15 or so melanoma, 9 renal cell carcinoma and 9 head and neck cancer. A male proportion of 82.7% and a mean age of approximately 61 years, ranging from roughly 23 to 90, were recorded for the dose-escalation cohort. Prior anti-PD-1, anti-PD-L1 or anti-CTLA-4 therapy was permitted, and checkpoint inhibitors had been received by 30% to 40% of dose-escalation patients. Partial responses occurred in three dose-escalation patients, of whom one had hepatocellular carcinoma and two had cutaneous melanoma. The point of sequencing TCRbeta in the periphery was to test whether ivuxolimab changed TCR sequence diversity and drove clonal T-cell expansion. The paper reports the monotherapy dose-escalation portion (N ≈ 52 patients) of the phase I ivuxolimab trial. What the work shows at the level of the full study, not this receptor alone: At doses of 0.1 to 3.0 mg/kg, clonal expansion of both CD4+ and CD8+ blood T cells was observed from baseline to week 6. Low levels of normalized T-cell clonal expansion were also seen in some patients who did not respond. The antigen specificity of the clonally expanded peripheral T cells was not determined. After ivuxolimab, more expanded clones were found on average in CD8+ T cells than in CD4+ T cells. In partial responders in the 0.1-3.0 mg/kg groups, normalized peripheral clonal expansion was found to be among the lowest, especially among CD8+ T cells.

Genomic DNA was isolated from the sorted cells so that the TCRbeta CDR3 region could be sequenced. The immunoSEQ Assay was used to sequence the TCRbeta CDR3 regions. TCRdb limited this immuneACCESS table to in-frame rearrangements with V and J called. A share of clones is missing; checked studies link under half to unresolved V genes, and the rest is unexplained. Counted in this sample were around 76,000 clones; approximately 86% of them appeared once. Of the sample, nearly 8% is held by the ten largest clones. At the junction V is shortened by 0 bases and J by 7 bases, with 11 bases in between. Via the germline V gene, CDR1 is SGDLS and CDR2 YYNGEE. The CDR3, from cysteine to phenylalanine, totals 13 residues. Just CDR3 DNA is preserved here, 39 bases in frame from base 1. Patients with autoimmune disease history or receiving systemic immunosuppression were excluded from the trial. Peripheral blood for TCR sequencing was drawn from every dose cohort at baseline, at cycle 4 day 1 and at cycle 7 day 1. The samples were drawn from a first-in-human, open-label, multicenter phase I dose-escalation trial of ivuxolimab. Adults with locally advanced or metastatic melanoma, renal cell, hepatocellular, or head and neck squamous cell carcinoma were enrolled in the trial. CD4+ and CD8+ T cells were sorted separately from peripheral blood before TCR sequencing.

This specimen consisted of CD4+ or CD8+ T cells sorted from blood, obtained in a trial of the OX40 agonist ivuxolimab. The chain joins TRBV9 to TRBJ2-7; no confident D gene assignment can be made. The source of this sequence is an adult with an advanced solid tumor such as melanoma, head and neck, liver or kidney cancer. The CDR3 protein: CASSVDRAGEQYF. The sequenced DNA: TGTGCCAGCAGCGTAGATAGAGCTGGGGAGCAGTACTTC.